These 10 T cell receptor beta chains were all obtained from the same sample, sequenced in a study of cytomegalovirus exposure and HLA in healthy donors. This PCR relied on a set of 60 Vbeta primers and 13 Jbeta primers. The method was immunoSEQ multiplex PCR; TCRdb's version includes in-frame clones alone and lacks a portion of them. The sample has some 180,000 clones; 75% to 85% are singletons. The sequenced sample consisted of PBMCs. These receptors all stem from a woman under 40 in good health and CMV-seropositive.

The chain uses TRBV6-1 and TRBJ1-4; the D gene is possibly TRBD1 (5 bases). The CDR3 totals 16 residues. The germline gives CDR1 MNHNS, CDR2 SASEGT. Trimming cost V 0 bases and J 6 bases, with 14 bases left between them. The CDR3 coding sequence is TGTGCCAGCAGTGAAGCGTGGCCCGGGGGGGATGAAAAACTGTTTTTT. It encodes CASSEAWPGGDEKLFF.

This clone qualifies as medium-sized (0.01 to 0.1%). The genes are TRBV4-3 and TRBJ1-1; D ambiguous. The length of the CDR3 is 12 residues. From germline, CDR1 is LGHNA and CDR2 YSLEER. The V and J ends lost 0 bases and 10 bases respectively, with 9 bases between them. The CDR3 sequence: CASSQDSSRAFF. CDR3 sequence (DNA): TGCGCCAGCAGCCAAGATAGCAGTAGAGCTTTCTTT.

The chain has TRBV2 and TRBJ1-5; D may be TRBD1 (6 bases). Trimming removed 6 bases at V and 3 bases at J, with 12 bases between. Germline V lookup: CDR1 SNHLY, CDR2 FYNNEI. The CDR3 covers 14 residues. CDR3 sequence (DNA): TGTGCCAGCAGCGCCACAGGGACCAATCAGCCCCAGCATTTT. Translated: CASSATGTNQPQHF.

The genes are TRBV5-1 and TRBJ2-3, with 8 bases matching TRBD2. Germline-derived CDR1 and CDR2 are SGHRS and YFSETQ. The length of the CDR3 is 15 residues. V lost 3 bases to trimming and J lost 2 bases; unmatched junction nucleotides: 5. The CDR3 loop reads CASSSILAVTDTQYF. For the CDR3, the DNA is TGCGCCAGCAGCTCCATACTAGCGGTCACAGATACGCAGTATTTT.

The chain uses TRBV5-1 and TRBJ1-4; D gene unclear. Germline values: CDR1 SGHRS, CDR2 YFSETQ. Between the trimmed V and J ends, which lost 0 bases and 8 bases, there was a span of 14 bases. The CDR3 length is 15 residues. CDR3 region: CASSLDSASREKLFF. Here the CDR3 DNA reads TGCGCCAGCAGCTTGGATAGCGCCTCTCGGGAAAAACTGTTTTTT. Full variable domain (remainder filled in from reference TRBV5-1 and TRBJ1-4): KAGVTQTPRYLIKTRGQQVTLSCSPISGHRSVSWYQQTPGQGLQFLFEYFSETQRNKGNFPGRFSGRQFSNSRSEMNVSTLELGDSALYLCASSLDSASREKLFFGSGTQLSVL.

The genes are TRBV9 and TRBJ1-1; the D is unclear. The CDR3 spans 13 residues. Trimming took off 3 bases at V and 0 bases at J, with 6 bases between the two ends. Germline CDR1 is SGDLS and CDR2 is YYNGEE. CDR3 loop: CASSANMNTEAFF. The DNA for the CDR3 is TGTGCCAGCAGCGCGAACATGAACACTGAAGCTTTCTTT.

V gene TRBV29-1 combines with J gene TRBJ2-5; 8 bases line up with TRBD1. This CDR3 is 14 amino acids long. Germline V lookup: CDR1 SQVTM, CDR2 ANQGSEA. V trimming: 4 bases; J trimming: 2 bases; junction bases outside the gene matches: 6. CDR3 in amino acids: CSVVGTGAQETQYF. In DNA, the CDR3 is TGCAGCGTTGTGGGGACAGGAGCTCAAGAGACCCAGTACTTC.

The sample holds a few counts of this clone. This chain connects TRBV5-1 to TRBJ2-7; 9 bases align to TRBD1. The CDR3 extends over 15 amino acids. CDR1 SGHRS and CDR2 YFSETQ come from the germline V gene. With 5 bases clipped from V and 5 bases from J, the junction kept 11 bases outside the gene matches. In DNA, the CDR3 is TGCGCCAGCAGGACAGGGACAGGGTTGATGCACGAGCAGTACTTC. The encoded protein is CASRTGTGLMHEQYF.

This chain joins TRBV9 and TRBJ1-4; TRBD1 is a possible D gene (5 bases). Per the germline V gene, CDR1 is SGDLS and CDR2 is YYNGEE. The CDR3 totals 15 residues. Trimming left V 4 bases short and J 8 bases short, with 18 bases between. Here the CDR3 reads CASSPEGREGEKLFF. Written as DNA, the CDR3 is TGTGCCAGCAGCCCCGAGGGCAGGGAGGGGGAAAAACTGTTTTTT.

The chain employs TRBV28 and TRBJ1-4; no clear D. The CDR3 runs to 13 residues. V was clipped by 5 bases and J by 4 bases, with 8 bases between them. Per the germline V gene, CDR1 is MDHEN and CDR2 is SYDVKM. The DNA of the CDR3 is TGTGCCAGCAGTCCCGGGGTTAATGAAAAACTGTTTTTT. It codes for CASSPGVNEKLFF.